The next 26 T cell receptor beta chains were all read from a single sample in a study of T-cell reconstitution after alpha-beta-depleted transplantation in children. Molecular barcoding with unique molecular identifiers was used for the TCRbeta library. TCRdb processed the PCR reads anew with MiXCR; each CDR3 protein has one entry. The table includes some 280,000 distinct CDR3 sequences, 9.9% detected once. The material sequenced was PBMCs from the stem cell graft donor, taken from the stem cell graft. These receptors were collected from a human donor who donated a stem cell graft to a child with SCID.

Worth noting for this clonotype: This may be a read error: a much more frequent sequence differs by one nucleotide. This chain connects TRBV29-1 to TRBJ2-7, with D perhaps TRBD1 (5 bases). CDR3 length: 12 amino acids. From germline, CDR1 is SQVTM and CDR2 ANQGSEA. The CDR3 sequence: CSVESQAYKQYF. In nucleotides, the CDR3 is TGCAGCGTTGAGTCACAGGCCTACAAGCAGTACTTC.

CDR3 nucleotide sequence: TGCGCCAGCAGCTTGGATCCAAAGAACACTGAAGCTTTCTTT. The encoded protein is CASSLDPKNTEAFF. The chain links TRBV5-1 to TRBJ1-1; D is unclear. CDR3 length: 14 residues. V was pared by 0 bases and J by 1 base, with 7 bases between. The germline V gene encodes CDR1 SGHRS and CDR2 YFSETQ.

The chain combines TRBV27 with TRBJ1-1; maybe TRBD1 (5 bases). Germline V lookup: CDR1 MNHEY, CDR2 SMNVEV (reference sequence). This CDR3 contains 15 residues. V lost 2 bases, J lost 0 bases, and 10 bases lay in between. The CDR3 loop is CASSLTPTVNTEAFF. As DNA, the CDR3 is TGTGCCAGCAGTTTAACCCCGACAGTGAACACTGAAGCTTTCTTT.

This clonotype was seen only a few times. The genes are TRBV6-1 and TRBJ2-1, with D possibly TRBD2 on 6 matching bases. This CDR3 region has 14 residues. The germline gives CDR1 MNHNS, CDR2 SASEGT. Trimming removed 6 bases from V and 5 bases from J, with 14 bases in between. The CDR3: CASRKQGTDNEQFF. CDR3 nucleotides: TGTGCCAGCAGAAAACAAGGGACTGACAATGAGCAGTTCTTC.

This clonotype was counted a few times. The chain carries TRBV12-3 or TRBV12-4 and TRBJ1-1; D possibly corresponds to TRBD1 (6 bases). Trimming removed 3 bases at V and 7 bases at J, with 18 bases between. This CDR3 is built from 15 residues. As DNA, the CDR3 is TGTGCCAGCAGTTTGGGGAGGGGGAAGAGGGTTGAAGCTTTCTTT. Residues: CASSLGRGKRVEAFF.

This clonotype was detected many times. The DNA of the CDR3 is TGCAGTGCTAGAGAATTGGGTGAAGCTTTCTTT. Protein product: CSARELGEAFF. The J gene is TRBJ1-1, the V gene TRBV20-1; D uncertain. This CDR3 region has 11 residues. Trimming pared 0 bases from V and 7 bases from J, leaving 6 bases between. The germline CDR1 and CDR2 sequences are DFQATT and SNEGSKA (reference sequence).

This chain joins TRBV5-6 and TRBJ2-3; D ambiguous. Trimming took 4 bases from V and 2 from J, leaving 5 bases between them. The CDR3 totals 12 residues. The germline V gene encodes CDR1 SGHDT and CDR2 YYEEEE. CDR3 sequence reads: CASSDFTDTQYF. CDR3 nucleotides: TGTGCCAGCAGCGATTTCACAGATACGCAGTATTTT.

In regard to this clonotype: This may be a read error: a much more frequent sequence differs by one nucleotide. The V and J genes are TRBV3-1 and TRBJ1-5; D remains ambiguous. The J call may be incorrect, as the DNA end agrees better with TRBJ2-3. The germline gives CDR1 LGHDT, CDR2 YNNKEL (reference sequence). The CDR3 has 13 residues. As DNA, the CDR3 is TGTGCCAGCAGCCAAGTCGCCAATCAGCCCCAGTATTTT. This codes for CASSQVANQPQYF.

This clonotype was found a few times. DNA for the CDR3: TGCGCCAGCATCTCCCAAATGAGAACGCAGTATTTT. Residues: CASISQMRTQYF. The V call is TRBV5-1, the J call TRBJ2-3; no reliable D call. Germline V CDR1 and CDR2: SGHRS, YFSETQ. V shed 6 bases and J shed 9 bases, with 14 bases lying between them. This CDR3 is built from 12 residues.

The chain's CDR3 is CASSLDRATEAFF. CDR3 nucleotide sequence: TGTGCCAGCAGCCTAGACAGGGCCACTGAAGCTTTCTTT. J is TRBJ1-1 and V is TRBV7-8, with TRBD1 identical over 7 bases. V shed 5 bases and J 4 bases; nucleotides not matched to a gene: 4. Germline V gene lookup returns CDR1 SGHVS and CDR2 FQNEAQ. The CDR3 totals 13 residues.

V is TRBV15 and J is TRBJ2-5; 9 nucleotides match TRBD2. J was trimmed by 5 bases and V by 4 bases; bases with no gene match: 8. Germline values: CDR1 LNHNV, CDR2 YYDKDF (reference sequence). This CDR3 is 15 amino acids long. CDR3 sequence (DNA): TGTGCCACCAGCATAGCGGGGGCGTACTGGGAGACCCAGTACTTC. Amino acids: CATSIAGAYWETQYF.

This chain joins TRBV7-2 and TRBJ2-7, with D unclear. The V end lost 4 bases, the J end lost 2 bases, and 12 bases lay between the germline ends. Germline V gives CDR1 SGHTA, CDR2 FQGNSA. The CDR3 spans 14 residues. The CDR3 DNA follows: TGTGCCAGCAGCTCCCACCTTAGACCCTACGAGCAGTACTTC. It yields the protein CASSSHLRPYEQYF.

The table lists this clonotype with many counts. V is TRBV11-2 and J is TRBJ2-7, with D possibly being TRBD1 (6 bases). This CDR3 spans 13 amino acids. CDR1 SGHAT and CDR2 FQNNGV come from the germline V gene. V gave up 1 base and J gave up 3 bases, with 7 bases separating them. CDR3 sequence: CASSLGTVYEQYF. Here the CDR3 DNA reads TGTGCCAGCAGCTTAGGGACAGTCTACGAGCAGTACTTC.

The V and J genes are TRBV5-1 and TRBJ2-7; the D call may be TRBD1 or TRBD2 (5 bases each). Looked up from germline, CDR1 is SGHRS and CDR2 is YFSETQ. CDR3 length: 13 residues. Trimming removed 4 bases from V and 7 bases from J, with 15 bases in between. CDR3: CASSAEGLGEQYF. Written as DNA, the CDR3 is TGCGCCAGCAGCGCCGAGGGGCTAGGAGAGCAGTACTTC.

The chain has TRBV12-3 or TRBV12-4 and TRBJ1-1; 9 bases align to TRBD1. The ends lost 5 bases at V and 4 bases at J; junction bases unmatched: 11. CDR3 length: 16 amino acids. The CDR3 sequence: CASSLRDRVIGTEAFF. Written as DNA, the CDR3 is TGTGCCAGCAGTCTCCGGGACAGGGTGATTGGCACTGAAGCTTTCTTT.

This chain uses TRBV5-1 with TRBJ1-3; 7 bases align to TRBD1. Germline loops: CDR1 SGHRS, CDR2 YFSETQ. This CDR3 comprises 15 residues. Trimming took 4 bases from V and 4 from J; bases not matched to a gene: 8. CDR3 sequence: CASSGGQPGGNTIYF. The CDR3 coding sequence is TGCGCCAGCAGCGGGGGACAGCCGGGGGGAAACACCATATATTTT.

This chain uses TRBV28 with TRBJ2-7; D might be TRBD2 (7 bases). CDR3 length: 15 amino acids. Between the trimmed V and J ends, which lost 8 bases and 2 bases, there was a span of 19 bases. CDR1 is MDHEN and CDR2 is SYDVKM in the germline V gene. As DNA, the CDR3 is TGTGCCAGCGCAGACGGGGGGCGGGGACCCTACGAGCAGTACTTC. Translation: CASADGGRGPYEQYF.

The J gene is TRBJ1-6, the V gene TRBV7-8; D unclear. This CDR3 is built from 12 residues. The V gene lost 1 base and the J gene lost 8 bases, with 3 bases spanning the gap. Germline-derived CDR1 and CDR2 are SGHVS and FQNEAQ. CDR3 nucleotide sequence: TGTGCCAGCAGCTTAGAGGATTCACCCCTCCACTTT. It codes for CASSLEDSPLHF.

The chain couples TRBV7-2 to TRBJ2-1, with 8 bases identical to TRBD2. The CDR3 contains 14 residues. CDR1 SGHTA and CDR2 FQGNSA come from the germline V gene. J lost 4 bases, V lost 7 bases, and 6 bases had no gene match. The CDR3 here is CASNPGLVYNEQFF. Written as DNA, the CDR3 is TGTGCCAGCAACCCGGGACTAGTGTACAATGAGCAGTTCTTC.

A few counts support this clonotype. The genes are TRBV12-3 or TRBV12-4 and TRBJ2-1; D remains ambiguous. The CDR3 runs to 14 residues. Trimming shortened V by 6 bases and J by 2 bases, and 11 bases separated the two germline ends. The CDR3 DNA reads TGTGCCAGCAGATGGACCGCCGCCTACAATGAGCAGTTCTTC. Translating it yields CASRWTAAYNEQFF.

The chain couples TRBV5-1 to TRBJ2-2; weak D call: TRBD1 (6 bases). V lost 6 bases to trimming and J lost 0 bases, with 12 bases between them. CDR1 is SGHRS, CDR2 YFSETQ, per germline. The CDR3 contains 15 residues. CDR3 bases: TGCGCCAGCACCCGGGACACACCGAACACCGGGGAGCTGTTTTTT. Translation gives CASTRDTPNTGELFF.

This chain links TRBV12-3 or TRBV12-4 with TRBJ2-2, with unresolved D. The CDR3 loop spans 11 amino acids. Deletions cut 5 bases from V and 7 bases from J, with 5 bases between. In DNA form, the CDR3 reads TGTGCCAGCAGTACGCTCGGGGAGCTGTTTTTT. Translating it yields CASSTLGELFF.

The DNA for the CDR3 is TGTGCCAGCAGTTTAGCGGGGGTAGGTTACGAGCAGTACTTC. Its translation: CASSLAGVGYEQYF. The rearrangement joins TRBV12-3 or TRBV12-4 to TRBJ2-7; D possibly uses TRBD1 or TRBD2 (5 bases each). V dropped 0 bases and J dropped 4 bases, with 10 bases sitting between them. The CDR3 length is 14 residues.

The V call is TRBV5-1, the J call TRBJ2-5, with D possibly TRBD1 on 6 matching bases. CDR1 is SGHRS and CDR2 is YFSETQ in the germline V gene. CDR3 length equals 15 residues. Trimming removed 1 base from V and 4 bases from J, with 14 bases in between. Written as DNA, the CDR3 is TGCGCCAGCAGCTTGACCGGACAGATTTTAGAGACCCAGTACTTC. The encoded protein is CASSLTGQILETQYF.

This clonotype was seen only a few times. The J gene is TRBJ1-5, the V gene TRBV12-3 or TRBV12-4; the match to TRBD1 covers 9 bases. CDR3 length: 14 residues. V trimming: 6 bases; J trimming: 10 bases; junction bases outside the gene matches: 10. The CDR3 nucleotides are TGTGCCAGCAGCCCAGACAGGGGGTTGGATCCCCAGCATTTT. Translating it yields CASSPDRGLDPQHF.

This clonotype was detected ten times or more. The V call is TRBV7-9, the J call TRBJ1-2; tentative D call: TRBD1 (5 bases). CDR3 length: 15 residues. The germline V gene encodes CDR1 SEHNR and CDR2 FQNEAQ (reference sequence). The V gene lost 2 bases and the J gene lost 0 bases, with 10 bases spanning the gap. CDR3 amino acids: CASSLSWGTNYGYTF. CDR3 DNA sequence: TGTGCCAGCAGCTTATCCTGGGGGACTAACTATGGCTACACCTTC.